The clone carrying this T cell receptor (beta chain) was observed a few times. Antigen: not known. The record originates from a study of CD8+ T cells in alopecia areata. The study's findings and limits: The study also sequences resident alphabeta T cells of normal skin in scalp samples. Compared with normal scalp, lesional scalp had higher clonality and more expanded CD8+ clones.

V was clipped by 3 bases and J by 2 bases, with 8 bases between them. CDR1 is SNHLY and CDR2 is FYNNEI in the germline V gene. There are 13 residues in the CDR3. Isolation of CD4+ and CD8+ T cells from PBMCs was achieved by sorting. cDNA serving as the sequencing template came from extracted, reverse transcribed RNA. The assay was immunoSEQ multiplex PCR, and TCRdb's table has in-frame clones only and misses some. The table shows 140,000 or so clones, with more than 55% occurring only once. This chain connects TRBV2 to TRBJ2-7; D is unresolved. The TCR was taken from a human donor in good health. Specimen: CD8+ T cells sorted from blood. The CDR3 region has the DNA TGTGCCAGCAGTGAGGACCGTACCTACGAGCAGTACTTC. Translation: CASSEDRTYEQYF.